This T cell receptor beta chain is drawn from a study of blood T cell repertoires in COVID-19. The wider study: Specimens from acute and convalescent COVID-19 originated in the United States, Italy and Spain. PBMCs, B-cell-depleted T cells, or T cells provided the cDNA or gDNA that made up the material.

In the authors' methods: Cell counts per sample came from amplifying reference gene primers. The protocol was immunoSEQ multiplex PCR, while the TCRdb copy is restricted to in-frame clones and leaves out a portion. V, J and clone size reflect that table, while D and trimming were determined from the DNA. The sample includes over 130,000 clones, roughly four fifths of them seen just once. CDR1 and CDR2 from the germline V gene are SEHNR and FQNEAQ (reference sequence). V lost 0 bases, J lost 3 bases, and 14 bases lay in between. This CDR3 is built from 16 residues. Sequenced material: peripheral blood. The chain uses TRBV7-9 and TRBJ1-2, with a weak D call TRBD1 (5 bases). The receptor was derived from a human donor in a cohort sampled during active COVID-19. CDR3 residues: CASSLANGGTDYGYTF. The CDR3 DNA reads TGTGCCAGCAGCTTAGCGAACGGGGGGACCGACTATGGCTACACCTTC.